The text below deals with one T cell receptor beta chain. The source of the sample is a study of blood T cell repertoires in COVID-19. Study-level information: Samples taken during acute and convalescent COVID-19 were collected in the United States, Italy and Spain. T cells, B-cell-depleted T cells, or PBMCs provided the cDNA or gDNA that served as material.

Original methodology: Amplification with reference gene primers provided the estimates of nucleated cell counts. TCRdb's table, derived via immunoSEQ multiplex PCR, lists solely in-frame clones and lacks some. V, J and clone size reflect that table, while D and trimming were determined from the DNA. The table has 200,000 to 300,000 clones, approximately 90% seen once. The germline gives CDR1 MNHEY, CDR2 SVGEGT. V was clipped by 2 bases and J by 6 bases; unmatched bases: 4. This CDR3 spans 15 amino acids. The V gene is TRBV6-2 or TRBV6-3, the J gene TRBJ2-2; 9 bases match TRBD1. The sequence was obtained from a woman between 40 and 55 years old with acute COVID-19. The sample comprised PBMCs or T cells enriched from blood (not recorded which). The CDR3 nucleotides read TGTGCCAGCAGTTACGAGGGGACAGGGTCCGGGGAGCTGTTTTTT. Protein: CASSYEGTGSGELFF.